This T cell receptor (beta chain) was sequenced for a study of T-cell memory formation after mild COVID-19. Looking at the study overall: Clustering of TCRs was largely donor specific. Study results and caveats: Pre-infection memory harbored some responding clones, suggesting cross-reactive memory joined. Researchers could not confirm that second-wave clones peaking on day 37 targeted SARS-CoV-2.

This clonotype was counted at least ten times. Its antigen is as yet unknown. TCRdb fed the 5' RACE reads into MiXCR, producing one record per CDR3 protein. The sample comprises approximately 400,000 distinct CDR3 sequences, more than 20% of which are singletons, and around 9% rests with the top ten. The V and J ends lost 0 bases and 2 bases respectively, with 18 bases between them. This CDR3 region has 17 residues. CDR1 and CDR2 from the germline V gene are DFQATT and SNEGSKA (reference sequence). The clonotype comes from an adult woman who had mild COVID-19 (a few samples of this study predate the infection). Cell type and time point are not known. The chain couples TRBV20-1 to TRBJ2-3; D might be TRBD2 (6 bases). Sequenced material: PBMCs or a T cell subset sorted from them (not recorded which). This CDR3 is CSARDATRPPNTDTQYF. In DNA, the CDR3 is TGCAGTGCTAGAGATGCGACTAGGCCTCCCAACACAGATACGCAGTATTTT.